What follows is one TCR beta chain and its context. The target antigen is unknown. The sample originates from a study of cytomegalovirus exposure and HLA in healthy donors. Study outcomes and limitations: A later analysis linked a missense DCLRE1C variant to TCR beta V- and J-gene trimming. A later analysis showed TCR association rates differing by HLA locus, peaking at DRB1 and lowest at HLA-C. At a 0.05 false discovery rate, a later analysis found some 18,000 TCR beta sequences to be associated with HLA alleles.

The PCR had 60 Vbeta and 13 Jbeta primers. In the original analysis: In a later analysis, of around 85 million unique beta chains, about 11 million appeared in at least two donors. TCRdb's table, derived via immunoSEQ multiplex PCR, lists solely in-frame clones and lacks some. D and trimming were read from the DNA, whereas the V and J calls and clone size are those reported in that table. The sample gives under 200,000 clones, around 85% of which show up once; roughly 2% is in the top ten. Trimming removed 3 bases from V and 3 bases from J; junction bases left unmatched: 11. The CDR3 contains 18 residues. Germline CDR1 reads SGHDT; CDR2 reads YYEEEE.

The source is a human donor in good health. The sample was PBMCs. The V and J genes are TRBV5-6 and TRBJ1-6; 8 nucleotides line up with TRBD1. The CDR3 reads CASSYWDRSAIYNSPLHF. The DNA for the CDR3 is TGTGCCAGCAGCTATTGGGACAGGTCTGCGATCTATAATTCACCCCTCCACTTT.